The 24 T cell receptor beta chains below all came from one sample that was sequenced in a study of tumor-infiltrating lymphocytes in primary liver carcinoma. The source material, roughly 18-30 mg of unsorted bulk tissue, was used to co-extract RNA and DNA. The investigators made TCR beta cDNA from roughly 460 ng total RNA, using a constant-region primer. Construction of TCR beta libraries relied on three successive nested multiplex PCR rounds employing slightly modified ARM-PCR. Researchers ran the first two PCR rounds for roughly 10 cycles each with TRBV1-TRBV30 forward primers and a C-beta reverse primer. TCRdb re-derived calls from the multiplex PCR reads in MiXCR, one entry per CDR3 protein. The table records fewer than 40,000 distinct CDR3 sequences, roughly 77% of them present only once. The sequenced sample consisted of liver tumor tissue from sampling region 3. Stated subset: tumor region T3, left-lateral pole. These receptors originate from a woman in her 30s with primary liver carcinoma and hepatitis B virus infection.

As regards this clonotype: The junction shows a germline mismatch at one end, possibly a read error. J is TRBJ2-3 and V is TRBV11-2; 8 positions agree with TRBD2. CDR1 is SGHAT and CDR2 is FQNNGV in the germline V gene. The CDR3 is made up of 14 amino acids. The CDR3 bases are TGTGCCAGTAGCCTTACTAGCGGCACAGATTCGCAGTATTTT. Amino acid sequence: CASSLTSGTDSQYF.

This clonotype has at least ten counts. The CDR3 DNA reads as TGTGCCAGCAGCCTGCAGCGGAGCTCCTACAATGAGCAGTTCTTC. Translation: CASSLQRSSYNEQFF. J is TRBJ2-1 and V is TRBV11-2, with D perhaps TRBD2 (5 bases). V was cut by 5 bases and J by 0 bases, with 11 bases left in between. This CDR3 spans 15 amino acids. Germline V lookup: CDR1 SGHAT, CDR2 FQNNGV.

The V and J genes are TRBV19 and TRBJ2-3; D remains ambiguous. CDR1 is LNHDA, CDR2 SQIVND, per germline (reference sequence). The CDR3 is 15 residues long. Trimming left V 5 bases short and J 2 bases short, with 14 bases between. In DNA, the CDR3 is TGTGCCAGTAGTCCCCTAGGCACTTACACAGATACGCAGTATTTT. This gives the protein CASSPLGTYTDTQYF.

A note on this clonotype: The junction and the germline gene differ at one end; a read error may be behind it. The rearrangement uses TRBV11-3 and TRBJ2-1, with TRBD2 matching 9 bases. This CDR3 is built from 15 residues. Looked up from germline, CDR1 is SGHNT and CDR2 is YENEEA. The CDR3 DNA is TGTGCCAGCGGCCCACTAGCGCGGGGGGGGTATGAGCACTTCTTC. Translating it yields CASGPLARGGYEHFF.

About this clonotype itself: It is unclear where the CDR3 begins or ends on the DNA, so no DNA is shown, and the CDR3 is as TCRdb lists it. This chain uses TRBV7-9 with TRBJ1-1; the D call of TRBD1 is as the table states it, not checked on the DNA. The CDR3 has 14 amino acids, counting both end residues. Germline V lookup: CDR1 SEHNR, CDR2 FQNEAQ (reference sequence). The CDR3 sequence: CASSFGQGNTEVFF.

The gene calls are TRBV28 and TRBJ2-1; TRBD2 agrees at 11 bases. V dropped 6 bases and J dropped 5; count of bases not matched to a gene: 3. CDR1 and CDR2 from the germline V gene are MDHEN and SYDVKM. The CDR3 is made up of 14 amino acids. CDR3 protein: CASRGTSGNNEQFF. DNA for the CDR3: TGTGCCAGCAGAGGGACTAGCGGCAACAATGAGCAGTTCTTC.

This clonotype occurred once. A junction end diverges from the germline sequence, so it may reflect a read error. The V call is TRBV5-5, the J call TRBJ1-6; D unclear. The CDR3 covers 14 residues. The germline CDR1 and CDR2 sequences are SGHKS and YYEKEE (reference sequence). CDR3 bases: TGTACCAACAGCTTGGACGTCAGTAATTCTCCCCTCCACTTT. Translated, it gives CTNSLDVSNSPLHF.

This clonotype appeared a few times. The conserved phenylalanine or tryptophan normally closing the CDR3 is absent here, so this likely arose from a read error. This chain uses TRBV6-5 with TRBJ2-5; 10 nucleotides align to TRBD1. Looked up from germline, CDR1 is MNHEY and CDR2 is SVGAGI. This CDR3 spans 13 amino acids. The CDR3 DNA reads TGCGCCAGCAGTACAGACAGGGGGCTGACCCAGTACTCC. Encoded protein: CASSTDRGLTQYS.

For this clonotype: A read error is likely, as this CDR3 ends without the conserved phenylalanine or tryptophan. The chain recombines TRBV11-2 with TRBJ2-5; TRBD1 matches 8 bases. With 5 bases clipped from V and 5 bases from J, the junction kept 16 bases outside the gene matches. Germline V CDR1 and CDR2: SGHAT, FQNNGV. CDR3 size: 17 residues. This CDR3 reads CASSPPGQGVGNETQYL. The CDR3 nucleotides read TGTGCCAGCAGCCCCCCCGGACAGGGAGTTGGGAATGAGACCCAGTACCTC.

This clonotype was counted many times. The chain has TRBV11-2 and TRBJ2-1, with D possibly being TRBD2 (5 bases). Germline values: CDR1 SGHAT, CDR2 FQNNGV. The CDR3 loop spans 16 amino acids. V was trimmed by 5 bases and J by 6 bases, leaving 20 bases between them. In DNA form, the CDR3 reads TGTGCCAGCAGCCGACTAAACCCCGAGGTTGCCAATGAGCAGTTCTTC. This gives the protein CASSRLNPEVANEQFF.

On this clonotype: One end of the junction does not line up with germline, which may come from a read error. The V gene is TRBV11-2, the J gene TRBJ1-5, with D unclear. This CDR3 has 16 residues. The germline gives CDR1 SGHAT, CDR2 FQNNGV. CDR3 protein: CASSLGRAGRDEPHHF. The CDR3 nucleotides are TGTGCCAGCAGCTTAGGGAGGGCAGGCAGAGATGAACCCCACCATTTT.

A note on this clonotype: The junction and the germline gene differ at one end; a read error may be behind it. This chain connects TRBV28 to TRBJ2-7; TRBD2 might be the D (5 bases). The CDR3 spans 14 residues. Germline V CDR1 and CDR2: MDHEN, SYDVKM. This CDR3 reads CASSAGQSSYGQCF. Written as DNA, the CDR3 is TGTGCCAGCAGTGCGGGCCAAAGCTCCTACGGGCAGTGCTTC.

This clonotype was observed many times. The rearrangement uses TRBV30 and TRBJ2-2; TRBD2 matches 8 bases. Germline V gene lookup returns CDR1 GTSNPN and CDR2 SVGIG (reference sequence). The CDR3 totals 15 residues. V was pared by 0 bases and J by 3 bases, with 3 bases of the junction left unmatched. CDR3 residues: CAWSVQLADTGELFF. DNA for the CDR3: TGTGCCTGGAGTGTACAACTAGCGGACACCGGGGAGCTGTTTTTT.

Turning to this clonotype: Likely a read error: the CDR3 ends without its conserved phenylalanine or tryptophan. The limits of the CDR3 on the DNA are not certain, so only TCRdb's listed CDR3 is given. Here the CDR3 reads CANSLGYLREHYL. The chain links TRBV11-1 to TRBJ2-7; TRBD2, as called in the table, went unchecked against the DNA. Germline lookup yields CDR1 SGHAT and CDR2 FQDESV (reference sequence). Both ends counted, the CDR3 spans 13 residues.

On this clonotype: The junction does not match germline at one end; this may be a read error. The genes are TRBV6-5 and TRBJ2-7; 7 positions agree with TRBD2. Germline lookup yields CDR1 MNHEY and CDR2 SVGAGI. CDR3 length equals 15 residues. The CDR3: CASSYNERGPYERYF. In DNA form, the CDR3 reads TGTGCCAGCAGTTACAATGAGCGGGGTCCCTACGAGCGGTACTTC.

This clonotype has ten or more counts. As DNA, the CDR3 is TGTGCCAGCAGCTTTTCACAGGCTAACTATGGCTACACCTTC. Translated: CASSFSQANYGYTF. The chain combines TRBV11-2 with TRBJ1-2; the D gene is possibly TRBD1 (5 bases). Trimming shortened V by 3 bases and J by 0 bases, and 8 bases separated the two germline ends. CDR1 is SGHAT, CDR2 FQNNGV, per germline. This CDR3 has 14 residues.

Concerning this clonotype: Relative to the germline gene, one junction end is altered; a read error may explain this. V gene TRBV4-3 combines with J gene TRBJ2-7, with D maybe TRBD1 (5 bases). The CDR3 has 15 residues. Germline V gene sequence: CDR1 LGHNA, CDR2 YSLEER. The CDR3 spells CASSQDRWAGWEQYF. The CDR3 bases are TGCGCCAGCAGTCAAGATCGATGGGCAGGGTGGGAGCAGTACTTC.

Worth noting for this clonotype: Since a much larger clone is just one base distant, this may be a read error. Here the CDR3 reads CASNRTDTQYF. The CDR3 DNA is TGTGCCAGCAACCGAACAGATACGCAGTATTTT. The J gene is TRBJ2-3, the V gene TRBV11-2; D remains unclear. Germline CDR1 SGHAT, CDR2 FQNNGV. V lost 7 bases and J lost 3, with 5 bases in between. This CDR3 has 11 amino acids.

Worth noting for this clonotype: At one boundary the junction diverges from the germline segment, which might be a read error. CDR3 loop: CDSSRLAWGGYKQFF. DNA for the CDR3: TGTGACAGCAGCCGACTAGCGTGGGGGGGGTATAAGCAGTTCTTC. V and J are TRBV11-3 and TRBJ2-1; TRBD2 aligns across 8 bases. CDR3 length: 15 residues. The V gene's germline CDR1 is SGHNT and CDR2 YENEEA.

Remarks on this clonotype: Germline and junction disagree at one end, which may indicate a read error. The J gene is TRBJ2-1, the V gene TRBV11-2; TRBD1 matches 7 bases. The CDR3 runs to 14 residues. Germline V gene lookup returns CDR1 SGHAT and CDR2 FQNNGV. DNA of the CDR3: TGTGCTAGCAGCTTAGGGTCTAACAGGGGTGAGCAGTTCTTC. This codes for CASSLGSNRGEQFF.

This clonotype was seen many times. The chain carries TRBV14 and TRBJ2-5; D is uncertain. Trimming stripped 0 bases from V and 1 base from J, with 15 bases between. The CDR3 runs 17 residues. CDR1 and CDR2 (germline): SGHDN, FVKESK. CDR3 DNA sequence: TGTGCCAGCAGCCAAGACCACGCCCCGGAGTTCCAAGAGACCCAGTACTTC. Its protein product is CASSQDHAPEFQETQYF.

This clonotype was counted many times. The rearrangement joins TRBV29-1 to TRBJ2-7; 14 bases are a match to TRBD2. This CDR3 region has 16 residues. The germline V gene encodes CDR1 SQVTM and CDR2 ANQGSEA. V dropped 4 bases and J dropped 2; count of bases not matched to a gene: 7. The CDR3 DNA reads TGCAGCGTTGCGGGACTAGCGGGAGTGAGTGCCTACGAGCAGTACTTC. Translation gives CSVAGLAGVSAYEQYF.

Comment on this clonotype: Relative to the germline gene, one junction end is altered; a read error may explain this. The rearrangement uses TRBV4-1 and TRBJ2-1; 10 nucleotides align to TRBD2. The CDR3 is 15 amino acids. The germline gives CDR1 MGHRA, CDR2 YSYEKL. The CDR3 DNA sequence: TGCGCCAGCAGTCAAGATGGTCTAGCGGGGGATGAGCACTTCTTC. Its translation: CASSQDGLAGDEHFF.

A few counts support this clonotype. This sequence joins TRBV11-2 and TRBJ2-1; 7 nucleotides agree with TRBD2. V gave up 4 bases and J gave up 10 bases; unmatched junction bases: 7. Per germline, CDR1 SGHAT and CDR2 FQNNGV. The CDR3 runs 13 residues. Written as DNA, the CDR3 is TGTGCCAGCAGCTGGACTAGTGAGGCAGAGCAGTTCTTC. Amino acids: CASSWTSEAEQFF. Combining the CDR3 with reference TRBV11-2 and TRBJ2-1 gives the whole variable domain EAGVAQSPRYKIIEKRQSVAFWCNPISGHATLYWYQQILGQGPKLLIQFQNNGVVDDSQLPKDRFSAERLKGVDSTLKIQPAKLEDSAVYLCASSWTSEAEQFFGPGTRLTVL.